This record looks at one T cell receptor beta chain sequence and its context. No antigen is known for it. This sample was included in a study of CD8+CD57+ T cells in acquired aplastic anemia. For the study at large: Across the sorted CD4+ and CD8+ cells, DNA amounts averaged about 3 ug. Findings and limits, study-wide: Any difference that existed in CD8+ Simpson's diversity between patients and controls was not significant. Patients and controls were found to share around 30 CD8+ CDR3 sequences.

Profiling that covered TCR beta VDJ and CDR3 relied on genomic DNA as its template. TCRdb re-derived calls from the reads in MiXCR, one entry per CDR3 protein. Among 400,000 to 450,000 distinct CDR3 sequences listed, around 68% were seen once. Germline assignment: CDR1 SGHNT and CDR2 YYREEE (reference sequence). The CDR3 extends over 16 amino acids. Losses at the gene ends were 4 bases for V and 7 bases for J; bases not matched to a gene: 12. This TCR came from a human donor in good health, serving as a control. The chain couples TRBV5-4 to TRBJ2-1; 9 bases fit TRBD1. The sample was sorted CD4+, CD8+, or CD8+CD57+ T cells (not recorded which) from PBMCs. CDR3 in DNA: TGTGCCAGCAGCCAGGACAGGGGTAGTGTGGAGAATGAGCAGTTCTTC. It codes for CASSQDRGSVENEQFF. Based on the CDR3 plus reference TRBV5-4 and TRBJ2-1, the full variable domain is ETGVTQSPTHLIKTRGQQVTLRCSSQSGHNTVSWYQQALGQGPQFIFQYYREEENGRGNFPPRFSGLQFPNYSSELNVNALELDDSALYLCASSQDRGSVENEQFFGPGTRLTVL.